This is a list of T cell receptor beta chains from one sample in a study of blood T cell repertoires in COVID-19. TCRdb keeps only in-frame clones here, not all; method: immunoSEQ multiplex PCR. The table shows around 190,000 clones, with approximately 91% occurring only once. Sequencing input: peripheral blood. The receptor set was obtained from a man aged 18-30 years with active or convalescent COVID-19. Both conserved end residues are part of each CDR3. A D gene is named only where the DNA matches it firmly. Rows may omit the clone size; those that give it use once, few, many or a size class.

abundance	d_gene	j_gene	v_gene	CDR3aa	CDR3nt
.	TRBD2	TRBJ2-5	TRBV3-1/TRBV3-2	CASSQVVGGAGGRAETQYF	TGTGCCAGCAGCCAAGTCGTCGGGGGGGCTGGCGGGAGGGCAGAGACCCAGTACTTC
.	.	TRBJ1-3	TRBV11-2	CASSLSSGGKAGNTIYF	TGTGCCAGCAGCTTATCTTCGGGGGGCAAAGCTGGAAACACCATATATTTT
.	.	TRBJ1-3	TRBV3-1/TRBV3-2	CASSQGSAGNTIYF	TGTGCCAGCAGCCAAGGAAGCGCTGGAAACACCATATATTTT
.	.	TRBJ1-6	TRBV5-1	CASSLRTQTSPLHF	TGCGCCAGCAGCTTGCGGACACAGACTTCACCCCTCCACTTT
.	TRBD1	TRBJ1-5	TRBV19	CASSIGQGAGQPQHF	TGTGCCAGTAGTATAGGTCAGGGGGCAGGACAGCCCCAGCATTTT
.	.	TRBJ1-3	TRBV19	CASSPQQASGNTIYF	TGTGCCAGTAGTCCTCAACAGGCCTCTGGAAACACCATATATTTT
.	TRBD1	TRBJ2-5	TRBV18	CASSPPTGAQETQYF	TGTGCCAGCTCACCACCGACAGGGGCTCAAGAGACCCAGTACTTC
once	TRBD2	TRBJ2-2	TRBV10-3	CAISEKGGSLNTGELFF	TGTGCCATCAGTGAAAAAGGCGGGAGTTTAAACACCGGGGAGCTGTTTTTT
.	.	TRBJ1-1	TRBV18	CASSDGVNTEAFF	TGTGCCAGCTCAGACGGGGTGAACACTGAAGCTTTCTTT
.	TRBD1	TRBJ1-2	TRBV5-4	CASRLETGWSTF	TGTGCCAGCAGACTCGAGACAGGGTGGAGCACCTTC
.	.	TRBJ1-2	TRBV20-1	CSAQVGGSYTF	TGCAGTGCCCAAGTTGGGGGGAGCTACACCTTC
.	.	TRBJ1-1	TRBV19	CASSLQGRYTEAFF	TGTGCCAGTAGTCTTCAGGGTAGGTACACTGAAGCTTTCTTT
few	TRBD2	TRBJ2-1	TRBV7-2	CASRMMTSGRTYNEQFF	TGTGCCAGCAGAATGATGACAAGCGGGAGAACCTACAATGAGCAGTTCTTC
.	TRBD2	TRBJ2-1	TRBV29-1	CSVGTSGLNEQFF	TGCAGCGTTGGGACTAGCGGACTCAATGAGCAGTTCTTC
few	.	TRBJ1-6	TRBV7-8	CASSLDAARYSPLHF	TGTGCCAGCAGCTTAGATGCGGCCAGATATTCACCCCTCCACTTT
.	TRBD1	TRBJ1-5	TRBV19	CASSIIDRGNNQPQHF	TGTGCCAGTAGTATCATCGACAGGGGTAACAATCAGCCCCAGCATTTT